The 23 T cell receptor beta chains listed next were all sequenced from one sample in a study of glioma-infiltrating T cells after dendritic cell vaccination listed by TCRdb under 2016. The time point label, read with the paper, signifies: after dendritic cell vaccination, including at tumor progression/relapse. Library preparation employed the immunoSEQ multiplex PCR assay. TCRdb limited this immuneACCESS table to in-frame rearrangements with V and J called. A share of clones is missing; checked studies link under half to unresolved V genes, and the rest is unexplained. The sample has 70,000 to 95,000 clones on record, around 87% of them singletons. The ten largest clones take up approximately 2.2% of the sample. Sequencing was performed on blood, taken after dendritic cell vaccination. The receptors derive from a human donor with glioblastoma.

This chain connects TRBV19 to TRBJ1-3, with no clear D. Germline V gene sequence: CDR1 LNHDA, CDR2 SQIVND (reference sequence). V dropped 7 bases and J dropped 0 bases, with 10 bases sitting between them. The CDR3 sequence is 14 residues long. This chain's CDR3 is CASTYVRSGNTIYF. The CDR3 bases are TGTGCCAGTACCTATGTCCGCTCTGGAAACACCATATATTTT.

This chain connects TRBV7-2 to TRBJ2-3; maybe TRBD2 (5 bases). The CDR3 is 14 amino acids. Germline V gene lookup returns CDR1 SGHTA and CDR2 FQGNSA. The V end lost 2 bases, the J end lost 5 bases, and 11 bases lay between the germline ends. The CDR3 protein is CASSLLSGGDTQYF. The CDR3 coding sequence is TGTGCCAGCAGCTTATTAAGCGGAGGAGATACGCAGTATTTT.

The chain recombines TRBV7-2 with TRBJ2-3, with TRBD2 matching 11 bases. J lost 5 bases, V lost 5 bases, and 9 bases had no gene match. CDR1 is SGHTA and CDR2 is FQGNSA in the germline V gene. This CDR3 is 16 amino acids long. CDR3: CASSVKLAGEIDTQYF. The CDR3 DNA follows: TGTGCCAGCAGCGTCAAACTAGCGGGGGAAATAGATACGCAGTATTTT.

The J gene is TRBJ1-5, the V gene TRBV4-3, with D unresolved. V was shortened by 3 bases and J by 1 base, with 7 bases between the two germline ends. CDR1 and CDR2 from the germline V gene are LGHNA and YSLEER. The CDR3 is made up of 14 amino acids. CDR3 DNA sequence: TGCGCCAGCAGCCATACTACGAGCAATCAGCCCCAGCATTTT. It yields the protein CASSHTTSNQPQHF.

V gene TRBV9 combines with J gene TRBJ1-2; D not certain. Per the germline V gene, CDR1 is SGDLS and CDR2 is YYNGEE. V lost 0 bases and J lost 8, with 14 bases in between. This CDR3 is built from 14 residues. The CDR3 DNA sequence: TGTGCCAGCAGCGTAGCACCGAATAGTCTCGGCTACACCTTC. It is translated as CASSVAPNSLGYTF.

The rearrangement joins TRBV7-9 to TRBJ2-7; D is possibly TRBD1 (5 bases). Germline-derived CDR1 and CDR2 are SEHNR and FQNEAQ (reference sequence). V was pared by 2 bases and J by 5 bases, with 13 bases between. This CDR3 has 14 amino acids. CDR3 sequence reads: CASSLSNQGNEQYF. The CDR3 DNA reads TGTGCCAGCAGCTTATCCAACCAGGGTAACGAGCAGTACTTC.

This sequence joins TRBV7-2 and TRBJ2-3; the match to TRBD2 covers 10 bases. The J segment lost 4 bases and the V segment lost 2 bases, leaving 3 bases of the junction unmatched. Germline V gene sequence: CDR1 SGHTA, CDR2 FQGNSA. The CDR3 extends over 15 amino acids. CDR3 coding DNA: TGTGCCAGCAGCTTATCTAGCGGGAGTCCAGATACGCAGTATTTT. This encodes CASSLSSGSPDTQYF.

The J gene is TRBJ2-5, the V gene TRBV11-3; 7 bases line up with TRBD2. Losses at the gene ends were 6 bases for V and 5 bases for J; bases not matched to a gene: 15. The CDR3 has 16 residues. Germline loops: CDR1 SGHNT, CDR2 YENEEA. The CDR3: CASRPPSGHGRETQYF. CDR3 in DNA: TGTGCCAGCAGGCCTCCCAGCGGGCACGGGAGGGAGACCCAGTACTTC.

The chain employs TRBV5-4 and TRBJ2-2, with D perhaps matching TRBD2 (5 bases). This CDR3 spans 16 amino acids. Germline CDR1 and CDR2: SGHNT and YYREEE (reference sequence). V lost 1 base, J lost 2 bases, and 12 bases lay in between. CDR3 sequence reads: CASSLFTAVNTGELFF. The CDR3 coding sequence is TGTGCCAGCAGCTTGTTTACAGCGGTAAACACCGGGGAGCTGTTTTTT. Using reference TRBV5-4 and TRBJ2-2 for the parts outside the CDR3, the full variable domain is ETGVTQSPTHLIKTRGQQVTLRCSSQSGHNTVSWYQQALGQGPQFIFQYYREEENGRGNFPPRFSGLQFPNYSSELNVNALELDDSALYLCASSLFTAVNTGELFFGEGSRLTVL.

The chain joins TRBV6-1 to TRBJ1-1; no reliable D call. The CDR3 runs to 13 residues. In germline, CDR1 is MNHNS, CDR2 SASEGT. V lost 7 bases, J lost 1 base, and 10 bases lay in between. The CDR3 reads CASTNMANTEAFF. The CDR3 DNA follows: TGTGCCAGCACCAACATGGCGAACACTGAAGCTTTCTTT.

The V call is TRBV7-2, the J call TRBJ2-3; 14 bases are a match to TRBD2. Germline V CDR1 and CDR2: SGHTA, FQGNSA. The junction had 3 bases not matched to a gene; V was cut back by 5 bases and J by 5 bases. The CDR3 is made up of 15 amino acids. This chain's CDR3 is CASSQGLAGGDTQYF. The CDR3, as DNA: TGTGCCAGCAGCCAAGGACTAGCGGGAGGAGATACGCAGTATTTT.

The V and J genes are TRBV18 and TRBJ2-7; the D gene is possibly TRBD2 (5 bases). Germline CDR1 reads KGHSH; CDR2 reads LQKENI. The CDR3 totals 16 residues. V was trimmed by 4 bases and J by 4 bases, leaving 20 bases between them. This CDR3 is CASSRTLPDGGYEQYF. CDR3 bases: TGTGCCAGCTCACGTACGCTTCCGGACGGAGGTTACGAGCAGTACTTC.

The chain couples TRBV30 to TRBJ2-3; 11 bases line up with TRBD2. V lost 7 bases to trimming and J lost 2 bases; unmatched junction nucleotides: 5. This CDR3 has 14 amino acids. Germline-derived CDR1 and CDR2 are GTSNPN and SVGIG (reference sequence). CDR3 in DNA: TGTGCCTCAGCGACTAGCGGGACCACAGATACGCAGTATTTT. This translates into CASATSGTTDTQYF.

The chain carries TRBV18 and TRBJ2-7, with D maybe TRBD2 (5 bases). Germline CDR1 and CDR2: KGHSH and LQKENI. The CDR3 extends over 15 amino acids. Deletions cut 6 bases from V and 0 bases from J, with 15 bases between. CDR3 sequence reads: CASSLSNGDSYEQYF. The CDR3 region has the DNA TGTGCCAGCTCCCTATCTAACGGGGACTCCTACGAGCAGTACTTC.

This sequence joins TRBV18 and TRBJ2-2, with D perhaps TRBD2 (6 bases). This CDR3 is 16 amino acids long. Germline CDR1 reads KGHSH; CDR2 reads LQKENI. V was shortened by 3 bases and J by 0 bases, with 11 bases between the two germline ends. This CDR3 is CASSPRGVANTGELFF. The CDR3 DNA reads as TGTGCCAGCTCACCGCGGGGCGTCGCGAACACCGGGGAGCTGTTTTTT.

The J gene is TRBJ1-3, the V gene TRBV11-2; 8 nucleotides match TRBD1. The CDR3 has 15 residues. Losses at the gene ends were 5 bases for V and 3 bases for J; bases not matched to a gene: 6. CDR1 SGHAT and CDR2 FQNNGV come from the germline V gene. CDR3 coding DNA: TGTGCCAGCAGCCGGATGACAGGGGTTGGAAACACCATATATTTT. Encoded protein: CASSRMTGVGNTIYF.

This sequence joins TRBV6-5 and TRBJ2-1; TRBD2 might be the D (5 bases). The germline V and J ends were trimmed by 0 bases and 1 base, with 7 bases remaining between them. The germline CDR1 and CDR2 sequences are MNHEY and SVGAGI. The CDR3 has 15 residues. The CDR3 region is CASSYSSGSYNEQFF. The CDR3 bases are TGTGCCAGCAGTTACTCGAGCGGATCCTACAATGAGCAGTTCTTC.

The gene calls are TRBV5-1 and TRBJ1-3, with TRBD1 identical over 7 bases. CDR1 and CDR2 from the germline V gene are SGHRS and YFSETQ. V shed 4 bases and J 0 bases; nucleotides not matched to a gene: 4. This CDR3 region has 15 residues. The CDR3 sequence: CASSPGQVSGNTIYF. The CDR3 DNA sequence: TGCGCCAGCAGCCCCGGACAGGTCTCTGGAAACACCATATATTTT.

The genes are TRBV5-1 and TRBJ2-6; D is possibly TRBD1 (5 bases). CDR3 length: 16 amino acids. Trimming took 2 bases from V and 3 from J, leaving 12 bases between them. Germline V gene sequence: CDR1 SGHRS, CDR2 YFSETQ. The CDR3 DNA is TGCGCCAGCAGCTTCCAGGGATTGGGTGGGGCCAACGTCCTGACTTTC. Residues: CASSFQGLGGANVLTF.

The genes are TRBV7-6 and TRBJ2-7, with 8 nucleotides matching TRBD2. V was pared by 5 bases and J by 6 bases, with 9 bases of the junction left unmatched. The CDR3 consists of 14 residues. The germline gives CDR1 SGHVS, CDR2 FNYEAQ. The CDR3 DNA is TGTGCCAGCAGCCTCGCCGGGGGGGCCCTCGAGCAGTACTTC. Its translation: CASSLAGGALEQYF.

The rearrangement links TRBV25-1 to TRBJ2-7; 7 positions agree with TRBD1. Germline CDR1 reads MGHDK; CDR2 reads SYGVNS. V trimming: 10 bases; J trimming: 2 bases; junction bases outside the gene matches: 8. This CDR3 is built from 13 residues. CDR3 coding DNA: TGTGCCATCTCGGACAGGCTAACCTACGAGCAGTACTTC. It codes for CAISDRLTYEQYF.

The V call is TRBV18, the J call TRBJ2-5; 15 bases agree with TRBD2. CDR1 is KGHSH and CDR2 is LQKENI in the germline V gene. Trimming at V came to 4 bases and at J to 0 bases, leaving 6 bases not matched to a gene. The CDR3 sequence is 18 residues long. The CDR3 sequence is CASSQGLAGGPNQETQYF. In nucleotides, the CDR3 is TGTGCCAGCTCACAGGGACTAGCGGGAGGTCCAAACCAAGAGACCCAGTACTTC.

The V call is TRBV6-1, the J call TRBJ1-5; no definite D call. With 2 bases removed from V and 5 bases from J, the gap between germline ends came to 10 bases. The CDR3 runs to 14 residues. Germline CDR1 and CDR2: MNHNS and SASEGT. The CDR3 loop is CASSESAGYQPQHF. Written as DNA, the CDR3 is TGTGCCAGCAGTGAATCGGCAGGATATCAGCCCCAGCATTTT.